These T cell receptor beta chains were read from a single sample in a study of cytomegalovirus exposure and HLA in healthy donors. Clones were read by immunoSEQ multiplex PCR, and TCRdb kept only the in-frame ones, dropping some. This table holds about 170,000 clones, approximately 80% found once. Specimen: PBMCs. The source of these receptors is a male donor in good health and CMV-seronegative. The CDR3 runs from the conserved cysteine through the conserved F or W. Rows may omit the clone size; those that give it use once, few, many or a size class.

. | TRBV18 | CASSPQATGQPQHF
. | TRBV6-1 | CASSATSGWSANEQYF
. | TRBV19 | CASTSPGTGDATQYF
. | TRBV28 | CASAGQTNSPLHF
. | TRBV9 | CASSVVAGGGETQYF
. | TRBV7-2 | CASSLAPRLGTGNAEQYF
. | TRBV19 | CASSIGQGQPNTEAFF
few | TRBV4-3 | CASSQDPRGEDTGELFF
. | TRBV5-6 | CASSSTDRVELFF
once | TRBV27 | CASSRGIAASLEPYEQYF
. | TRBV5-1 | CASSGGQGEYGYTF
. | TRBV19 | CASSTRTVGTYEQYF
. | TRBV5-4 | CASSLDPGAKNIQYF
once | TRBV6-5 | CASRWTGIGTDTQYF
. | TRBV9 | CASSVGGARGHTEAFF
. | TRBV7-2 | CASSPGQGPTDTQYF
. | TRBV7-2 | CASSLDGRTETQYF
. | TRBV14 | CASSRDRAKGYTF
. | TRBV5-6 | CASSFISGGTYGTDTQYF
. | TRBV4-2 | CASSQEQVTGRGREKLFF
. | TRBV4-3 | CASSQDRGSSGYTF
. | TRBV7-3 | CASSIGLAGDTDTQYF
. | TRBV4-3 | CASSQGLAGAGETQYF
. | TRBV6-1 | CASSEGGGSQPQHF
few | TRBV4-2 | CASSPPRFGSGANVLTF
. | TRBV5-1 | CASSQGLAGGPLDTQYF
. | TRBV11-3 | CASSLGTGESQYF
once | TRBV19 | CASTWDREYGNQPQHF
. | TRBV7-9 | CASSYLEGGITDTQYF
. | TRBV5-6 | CASSLYRRGSYQETQYF
. | TRBV7-8 | CASSLPQPGTITYEQYF
once | TRBV14 | CASSQDLAQGHTEAFF
. | TRBV15 | CATSLGQNNSPLHF
. | TRBV7-9 | CASSINRVGNEKLFF
. | TRBV28 | CASSFDTEAFF
few | TRBV25-1 | CASSDPTGSREQYF
once | TRBV6-1 | CASSNRDSSYEQYF
. | TRBV27 | CASSTGLSEQFF
. | TRBV4-1 | CASSQLDLPSGAIRYYEQYF
. | TRBV9 | CASSGTGGLVDTEAFF
. | TRBV28 | CASNTGQQFAQPQHF
. | TRBV29-1 | CSVARGYEQFF
. | TRBV18 | CASADRASSYEQYF
. | TRBV7-3 | CASSLTTGGGTEAFF
. | TRBV27 | CASSPSGSGGETQYF
. | TRBV29-1 | CSAWSSGSHEQFF
. | TRBV28 | CASRTGGLYGYTF
once | TRBV28 | CASSFKGGTQYF
few | TRBV7-8 | CASSSRLAVGGELFF
. | TRBV7-3 | CASSSGQGTDTQYF
few | TRBV5-1 | CASSIIAGGLHGELFF
few | TRBV9 | CASSVAMNTEAFF
. | TRBV27 | CASSPRAGPTYEQYF
. | TRBV5-4 | CASSLDPPSDEQYF
. | TRBV27 | CASSLGQGSGYPF
. | TRBV19 | CASRDPGLKNIQYF
. | TRBV7-9 | CASSSKQMNTGELFF
. | TRBV28 | CASSSPGQGTGEQYF
. | TRBV29-1 | CSVIIGGTGELFF